A single sample is the source of the 32 T cell receptor beta chains below, sequenced in a study of blood T cell repertoires in COVID-19. TCRdb's copy holds only in-frame clones and misses some; the assay was immunoSEQ multiplex PCR. The repertoire holds some 14,000 clones, with 80% to 90% as singletons. What was sequenced was peripheral blood. Receptor source: a man aged 50 to 60 with active COVID-19.

The genes are TRBV28 and TRBJ1-2; possibly TRBD1 for D (6 bases). The CDR3 extends over 16 amino acids. Germline assignment: CDR1 MDHEN and CDR2 SYDVKM. The V and J ends lost 1 base and 4 bases respectively, with 16 bases between them. CDR3 sequence reads: CASSLSTSGQIYGYTF. The CDR3 DNA reads TGTGCCAGCAGTTTATCCACTTCGGGACAAATCTATGGCTACACCTTC.

This sequence joins TRBV7-9 and TRBJ2-5; 9 bases fit TRBD2. Germline trimming cut 5 bases from V and 0 bases from J; bases unmatched to any gene: 10. CDR1 and CDR2 from the germline V gene are SEHNR and FQNEAQ (reference sequence). The CDR3 is made up of 17 amino acids. The CDR3 sequence is CASSTETSGVYQETQYF. CDR3 DNA sequence: TGTGCCAGCAGCACTGAGACTAGCGGAGTCTACCAAGAGACCCAGTACTTC.

This rearrangement joins TRBV7-2 to TRBJ2-1; no clear D. V lost 1 base to trimming and J lost 8 bases, with 9 bases between them. CDR3 length equals 13 residues. Germline V gives CDR1 SGHTA, CDR2 FQGNSA. CDR3 residues: CASSLDLGDEQFF. DNA for the CDR3: TGTGCCAGCAGCTTAGACCTGGGCGATGAGCAGTTCTTC. Using reference TRBV7-2 and TRBJ2-1 for the parts outside the CDR3, the full variable domain is GAGVSQSPSNKVTEKGKDVELRCDPISGHTALYWYRQSLGQGLEFLIYFQGNSAPDKSGLPSDRFSAERTGGSVSTLTIQRTQQEDSAVYLCASSLDLGDEQFFGPGTRLTVL.

This clone was seen once. The J gene is TRBJ2-2, the V gene TRBV5-8, with 11 nucleotides matching TRBD1. Germline V gene data show CDR1 as SGHTS and CDR2 as YDEGEE. V dropped 3 bases and J dropped 6; count of bases not matched to a gene: 4. CDR3 length: 15 amino acids. The chain's CDR3 is CASSSDRGRSGELFF. The CDR3 nucleotides are TGTGCCAGCAGCTCGGACAGGGGGCGATCCGGGGAGCTGTTTTTT.

V and J are TRBV5-1 and TRBJ2-3; 7 bases match TRBD2. CDR1 and CDR2 (germline): SGHRS, YFSETQ. The CDR3 contains 14 residues. Trimming at V came to 5 bases and at J to 2 bases, leaving 5 bases not matched to a gene. In DNA form, the CDR3 reads TGCGCCAGCAGTAGAAGCGGGACCACAGATACGCAGTATTTT. It specifies CASSRSGTTDTQYF.

This chain joins TRBV11-2 and TRBJ2-7; no definite D call. This CDR3 has 14 amino acids. Germline V gives CDR1 SGHAT, CDR2 FQNNGV. V dropped 6 bases and J dropped 0 bases, with 12 bases sitting between them. The CDR3 bases are TGTGCCAGCAGTTTCCCTCGGTCCTCCTACGAGCAGTACTTC. Its translation is CASSFPRSSYEQYF.

This chain connects TRBV7-2 to TRBJ2-2, with a tentative D call TRBD1 (5 bases). This CDR3 is built from 14 residues. In germline, CDR1 is SGHTA, CDR2 FQGNSA. Trimming stripped 5 bases from V and 3 bases from J, with 10 bases between. CDR3 region: CASSRTSYTGELFF. The CDR3 coding sequence is TGTGCCAGCAGCAGGACATCCTACACCGGGGAGCTGTTTTTT.

The V call is TRBV28, the J call TRBJ2-7, with 9 bases that match TRBD2. The CDR3 is 15 residues long. CDR1 and CDR2 from the germline V gene are MDHEN and SYDVKM. With 3 bases clipped from V and 0 bases from J, the junction kept 3 bases outside the gene matches. The CDR3, as DNA: TGTGCCAGCAGTTTGAGCGGGGGGCCCTCCTACGAGCAGTACTTC. Residues: CASSLSGGPSYEQYF.

The table lists this clone with a count of one. The genes are TRBV27 and TRBJ1-3; D not certain. With 1 base removed from V and 0 bases from J, the gap between germline ends came to 10 bases. This CDR3 has 16 amino acids. Germline CDR1 MNHEY, CDR2 SMNVEV (reference sequence). The CDR3: CASSLFPETSGNTIYF. CDR3 DNA: TGTGCCAGCAGTTTATTCCCAGAAACCTCTGGAAACACCATATATTTT.

V usage is TRBV25-1 and J usage is TRBJ1-1; tentative D call: TRBD1 (6 bases). CDR1 is MGHDK and CDR2 is SYGVNS in the germline V gene. Trimming took off 4 bases at V and 1 base at J, with 10 bases between the two ends. CDR3 length: 14 residues. Here the CDR3 reads CASSALTGNTEAFF. CDR3 nucleotide sequence: TGTGCCAGCAGTGCCCTGACAGGGAACACTGAAGCTTTCTTT.

The chain employs TRBV29-1 and TRBJ1-2; 9 bases match TRBD1. The V gene end was trimmed by 6 bases and the J gene end by 8 bases; junction bases not matched to a gene: 10. The germline V gene encodes CDR1 SQVTM and CDR2 ANQGSEA. The CDR3 contains 13 residues. The DNA of the CDR3 is TGCAGCGTCGGTTCGGGACAGGGAAGGGGCTACACCTTC. This sequence encodes CSVGSGQGRGYTF. The full variable domain, with the rest looked up from reference TRBV29-1 and TRBJ1-2, is SAVISQKPSRDICQRGTSLTIQCQVDSQVTMMFWYRQQPGQSLTLIATANQGSEATYESGFVIDKFPISRPNLTFSTLTVSNMSPEDSSIYLCSVGSGQGRGYTFGSGTRLTVV.

The V call is TRBV5-4, the J call TRBJ1-2; D call uncertain. Trimming stripped 3 bases from V and 1 base from J, with 16 bases between. CDR1 is SGHNT, CDR2 YYREEE, per germline (reference sequence). The CDR3 consists of 16 residues. CDR3 residues: CASSSEGGSLNYGYTF. DNA of the CDR3: TGTGCCAGCAGCTCAGAGGGTGGGAGCCTTAACTATGGCTACACCTTC.

This chain connects TRBV7-9 to TRBJ2-7, with 9 bases aligning to TRBD1. The J segment lost 5 bases and the V segment lost 5 bases, leaving 7 bases of the junction unmatched. The length of the CDR3 is 14 residues. The germline gives CDR1 SEHNR, CDR2 FQNEAQ (reference sequence). The CDR3, as DNA: TGTGCCAGCAGCCTCCAGGGACAGGGTAACGAGCAGTACTTC. It codes for CASSLQGQGNEQYF.

The chain joins TRBV19 to TRBJ1-4; D remains ambiguous. Germline CDR1 LNHDA, CDR2 SQIVND (reference sequence). V was clipped by 0 bases and J by 1 base, with 6 bases between them. The CDR3 spans 15 residues. CDR3 coding DNA: TGTGCCAGTAGTATAGATCGGGGAACTAATGAAAAACTGTTTTTT. As protein: CASSIDRGTNEKLFF.

J is TRBJ1-1 and V is TRBV7-9; D is perhaps TRBD1 (5 bases). V was clipped by 2 bases and J by 6 bases, with 10 bases between them. The V gene's germline CDR1 is SEHNR and CDR2 FQNEAQ (reference sequence). This CDR3 spans 13 amino acids. The CDR3 bases are TGTGCCAGCAGCTTAACAGGAACCTCTGAAGCTTTCTTT. Protein product: CASSLTGTSEAFF.

V gene TRBV6-4 combines with J gene TRBJ2-7; 14 bases are a match to TRBD2. Looked up from germline, CDR1 is MRHNA and CDR2 is SNTAGT. The CDR3 is 16 amino acids. The ends lost 4 bases at V and 4 bases at J; junction bases unmatched: 6. The CDR3 protein is CASSAVGLAGGYEQYF. The CDR3, as DNA: TGTGCCAGCAGTGCGGTCGGACTAGCGGGAGGTTACGAGCAGTACTTC.

The sample holds a few counts of this clone. V usage is TRBV2 and J usage is TRBJ1-6, with 7 bases that match TRBD1. Germline CDR1 SNHLY, CDR2 FYNNEI. This CDR3 has 15 amino acids. With V trimmed by 7 bases and J by 8 bases, 11 bases remained unmatched. The CDR3 DNA follows: TGTGCCAGCACCCTGACAGGGATTGGTGATTCACCCCTCCACTTT. It encodes CASTLTGIGDSPLHF.

This rearrangement joins TRBV5-4 to TRBJ2-5, with TRBD1 matching over 8 bases. CDR3 length: 16 amino acids. CDR1 is SGHNT and CDR2 is YYREEE in the germline V gene (reference sequence). Unmatched junction bases numbered 11, after V lost 3 bases and J lost 4 bases. CDR3 sequence reads: CASSSRDRTPGETQYF. In nucleotides, the CDR3 is TGTGCCAGCAGCTCCCGGGACAGGACCCCAGGAGAGACCCAGTACTTC.

The CDR3 loop is CASSIDFQGSYGYTF. In DNA form, the CDR3 reads TGTGCCAGTAGTATAGATTTCCAGGGGAGCTATGGCTACACCTTC. The genes are TRBV19 and TRBJ1-2; D perhaps matches TRBD1 (6 bases). CDR1 LNHDA and CDR2 SQIVND come from the germline V gene (reference sequence). The CDR3 is 15 residues long. The V end was cut by 0 bases, the J end by 4 bases, with 12 bases between. Drawing the rest from reference TRBV19 and TRBJ1-2, the complete variable domain is DGGITQSPKYLFRKEGQNVTLSCEQNLNHDAMYWYRQDPGQGLRLIYYSQIVNDFQKGDIAEGYSVSREKKESFPLTVTSAQKNPTAFYLCASSIDFQGSYGYTFGSGTRLTVV.

V is TRBV7-9 and J is TRBJ2-1, with D hard to call. This CDR3 has 12 amino acids. Germline CDR1 is SEHNR and CDR2 is FQNEAQ (reference sequence). Trimming took off 4 bases at V and 5 bases at J, with 6 bases between the two ends. CDR3 coding DNA: TGTGCCAGCAGCTGGAGTCACAATGAGCAGTTCTTC. Translated: CASSWSHNEQFF.

The chain employs TRBV14 and TRBJ1-6; no firm D call. Germline V CDR1 and CDR2: SGHDN, FVKESK. V was cut by 1 base and J by 7 bases, with 8 bases left in between. The CDR3 spans 14 residues. CDR3 DNA sequence: TGTGCCAGCAGCCAAGTAATGAGCAATTCACCCCTCCACTTT. Protein product: CASSQVMSNSPLHF.

The genes are TRBV6-1 and TRBJ2-7, with D possibly being TRBD2 (5 bases). This CDR3 region has 13 residues. Germline-derived CDR1 and CDR2 are MNHNS and SASEGT. V was trimmed by 3 bases and J by 4 bases, leaving 10 bases between them. The CDR3 bases are TGTGCCAGCAGTGAGTGGGGAGAATACGAGCAGTACTTC. It codes for CASSEWGEYEQYF.

The chain combines TRBV6-2 or TRBV6-3 with TRBJ2-7; 7 bases align to TRBD2. This CDR3 is built from 14 residues. V was pared by 2 bases and J by 4 bases, with 5 bases of the junction left unmatched. From germline, CDR1 is MNHEY and CDR2 SVGEGT. CDR3 sequence (DNA): TGTGCCAGCAGTTACGGGACGGGAGGTTACGAGCAGTACTTC. This codes for CASSYGTGGYEQYF.

The chain is built from TRBV4-2 and TRBJ2-7; 8 nucleotides agree with TRBD1. The J segment lost 3 bases and the V segment lost 4 bases, leaving 2 bases of the junction unmatched. The CDR3 runs to 13 residues. CDR1 is LGHNA and CDR2 is YNFKEQ in the germline V gene. The CDR3 protein is CASSRGQDYEQYF. The DNA of the CDR3 is TGTGCCAGCAGCCGGGGACAGGACTACGAGCAGTACTTC.

The V gene is TRBV3-1 (or the pseudogene TRBV3-2), the J gene TRBJ2-7, with 14 bases that match TRBD2. CDR1 and CDR2 (germline): LGHDT, YNNKEL (reference sequence). CDR3 length equals 15 residues. After removal of 4 bases from V and 4 bases from J, the junction contained 3 bases not matched to a gene. The DNA of the CDR3 is TGTGCCAGCAGCCCCGGGACTAGCGGGAGATACGAGCAGTACTTC. It is translated as CASSPGTSGRYEQYF.

The CDR3 nucleotides are TGTGCCAGCAGTTACTCCCAACTCGGACTAGCGGGAGTTCAGTTCTTC. This codes for CASSYSQLGLAGVQFF. The J gene is TRBJ2-1, the V gene TRBV6-5; TRBD2 matches 13 bases. This CDR3 is 16 amino acids long. CDR1 MNHEY and CDR2 SVGAGI come from the germline V gene. The ends lost 0 bases at V and 13 bases at J; junction bases unmatched: 9.

The chain couples TRBV27 to TRBJ2-7; D might be TRBD1 (6 bases). The germline V gene encodes CDR1 MNHEY and CDR2 SMNVEV (reference sequence). V was trimmed by 5 bases and J by 3 bases, leaving 14 bases between them. This CDR3 is built from 14 residues. The CDR3 sequence: CASSILQGFYEQYF. The CDR3 bases are TGTGCCAGCAGTATCCTACAGGGTTTCTACGAGCAGTACTTC.

This clone was observed a few times. The chain carries TRBV4-2 and TRBJ1-2, with no clear D. Trimming removed 0 bases at V and 8 bases at J, with 16 bases between. The germline gives CDR1 LGHNA, CDR2 YNFKEQ. CDR3 length: 15 amino acids. CDR3 in DNA: TGTGCCAGCAGCCAAGAACGTCACAGTCAACAAGGCTACACCTTC. Translated: CASSQERHSQQGYTF.

The gene calls are TRBV28 and TRBJ1-1; no clear D gene. Trimming left V 3 bases short and J 1 base short, with 6 bases between. Germline-derived CDR1 and CDR2 are MDHEN and SYDVKM. The CDR3 is 13 amino acids. The CDR3 loop reads CASSFGENTEAFF. The CDR3 region has the DNA TGTGCCAGCAGTTTCGGGGAGAACACTGAAGCTTTCTTT. The complete variable domain, with remaining parts taken from reference TRBV28 and TRBJ1-1, reads DVKVTQSSRYLVKRTGEKVFLECVQDMDHENMFWYRQDPGLGLRLIYFSYDVKMKEKGDIPEGYSVSREKKERFSLILESASTNQTSMYLCASSFGENTEAFFGQGTRLTVV.

The genes are TRBV9 and TRBJ2-1; the match to TRBD2 covers 7 bases. Trimming cost V 3 bases and J 4 bases; bases outside gene matches: 16. Germline assignment: CDR1 SGDLS and CDR2 YYNGEE. The CDR3 runs to 18 residues. CDR3 loop: CASSDPASGGRSYNEQFF. CDR3 DNA sequence: TGTGCCAGCAGCGATCCGGCTTCCGGGGGGAGGTCTTACAATGAGCAGTTCTTC.

This chain joins TRBV6-5 and TRBJ2-7, with D possibly being TRBD1 (5 bases). CDR3 length equals 15 residues. In germline, CDR1 is MNHEY, CDR2 SVGAGI. V gave up 5 bases and J gave up 0 bases, with 14 bases separating them. CDR3 nucleotides: TGTGCCAGCAGTCGTAACAAAGACAGCTCCTACGAGCAGTACTTC. Translating it yields CASSRNKDSSYEQYF.

V is TRBV29-1 and J is TRBJ1-1, with D maybe TRBD1 (5 bases). With 8 bases removed from V and 0 bases from J, the gap between germline ends came to 13 bases. CDR1 and CDR2 (germline): SQVTM, ANQGSEA. This CDR3 has 13 amino acids. CDR3 coding DNA: TGCAGCCCCGTAGGGGCCATGAACACTGAAGCTTTCTTT. Its protein product is CSPVGAMNTEAFF.